This TCR beta chain originates from a study of T cell responses to AZD1222 COVID-19 vaccine. Study-wide points: The study found Spike-specific TCR breadth and depth rose after two AZD1222 doses. Nearly half of unique spike-specific TCRs reportedly avoided B.1.351 and B.1.1.7 mutated regions.

Turning to this clone: No antigen is known for it.

The CDR3 runs to 15 residues. Germline lookup yields CDR1 SGHAT and CDR2 FQDESV (reference sequence). With 2 bases removed from V and 7 bases from J, the gap between germline ends came to 12 bases. Produced via immunoSEQ multiplex PCR; TCRdb's table is partial and in-frame only. The sample consists of fewer than 90,000 clones, 70% to 90% of them appearing once. The receptor comes from an adult in good health. The chain joins TRBV11-1 to TRBJ1-6; no reliable D call. The sample in question was peripheral blood, obtained on day 0 of AZD1222 vaccination. Here the CDR3 DNA reads TGTGCCAGCAGCTTAACGGCCAGTTCGAATTCACCCCTCCACTTT. Translated: CASSLTASSNSPLHF.